Shown below are 31 T cell receptor beta chains from a single sample sequenced in a study of blood T cell repertoires in COVID-19. The method was immunoSEQ multiplex PCR; TCRdb's version includes in-frame clones alone and lacks a portion of them. Of almost 100,000 clones in the sample, 86% were seen once. Sequencing was done on a sample of peripheral blood. These receptor sequences come from a man between 45 and 60 years old with acute or convalescent COVID-19.

The gene calls are TRBV2 and TRBJ2-1; TRBD2 agrees at 11 bases. Germline V gene data show CDR1 as SNHLY and CDR2 as FYNNEI. The CDR3 spans 13 residues. CDR3 in amino acids: CTTGTSGNNEQFF. CDR3 DNA: TGTACGACGGGGACTAGCGGAAACAATGAGCAGTTCTTC.

This rearrangement joins TRBV29-1 to TRBJ2-1; 9 positions agree with TRBD1. Germline V gene sequence: CDR1 SQVTM, CDR2 ANQGSEA. Trimming removed 6 bases from V and 6 bases from J; junction bases left unmatched: 0. The CDR3 runs 11 residues. CDR3 in DNA: TGCAGCGTGGGACAGGGCAATGAGCAGTTCTTC. It encodes CSVGQGNEQFF.

The gene calls are TRBV11-3 and TRBJ2-1; 12 bases align to TRBD2. The V and J ends lost 0 bases and 8 bases, in that order; junction bases with no gene match: 11. The CDR3 has 18 residues. Germline assignment: CDR1 SGHNT and CDR2 YENEEA. In DNA form, the CDR3 reads TGTGCCAGCAGCTTAGATCAGAGACTAGCGGGAGTATTCCATGAGCAGTTCTTC. Translation: CASSLDQRLAGVFHEQFF.

This clone has just one count. The chain couples TRBV10-3 to TRBJ2-2; 9 bases map to TRBD2. V dropped 10 bases and J dropped 2; count of bases not matched to a gene: 5. This CDR3 region has 14 residues. Germline V CDR1 and CDR2: ENHRY, SYGVKD. The CDR3 nucleotides read TGTGCCACATCTAGCGGGGCCAACACCGGGGAGCTGTTTTTT. It translates to CATSSGANTGELFF.

V usage is TRBV9 and J usage is TRBJ2-7, with TRBD2 matching over 12 bases. This CDR3 region has 15 residues. V lost 3 bases to trimming and J lost 9 bases; unmatched junction nucleotides: 10. Germline V gene lookup returns CDR1 SGDLS and CDR2 YYNGEE. The CDR3 coding sequence is TGTGCCAGCAGCGCAGGACTAGCGGGAACGTCTGGGCAGTACTTC. As protein: CASSAGLAGTSGQYF. The full variable domain, with the rest looked up from reference TRBV9 and TRBJ2-7, is DSGVTQTPKHLITATGQRVTLRCSPRSGDLSVYWYQQSLDQGLQFLIQYYNGEERAKGNILERFSAQQFPDLHSELNLSSLELGDSALYFCASSAGLAGTSGQYFGPGTRLTVT.

The gene calls are TRBV3-1 (or the pseudogene TRBV3-2) and TRBJ1-3; D not resolved. This CDR3 comprises 15 residues. Germline V gene data show CDR1 as LGHDT and CDR2 as YNNKEL (reference sequence). Deletions cut 2 bases from V and 4 bases from J, with 12 bases between. The CDR3 DNA follows: TGTGCCAGCAGCCAACGAGGAGGGAACGGAAACACCATATATTTT. It codes for CASSQRGGNGNTIYF.

This clone was recorded only once. The CDR3 here is CASSLFGSQGMDTQYF. CDR3 DNA sequence: TGTGCCAGCAGCTTGTTTGGCTCCCAGGGGATGGATACGCAGTATTTT. V is TRBV5-6 and J is TRBJ2-3; perhaps TRBD1 as D (6 bases). This CDR3 contains 16 residues. Trimming cost V 1 base and J 6 bases, with 18 bases left between them. CDR1 and CDR2 (germline): SGHDT, YYEEEE.

The J gene is TRBJ1-2, the V gene TRBV6-1; 8 bases are a match to TRBD1. The V and J ends lost 0 bases and 4 bases, in that order; junction bases with no gene match: 10. The CDR3 is 17 residues long. In germline, CDR1 is MNHNS, CDR2 SASEGT. CDR3 sequence: CASSEAFKTGEGYGYTF. The CDR3 DNA sequence: TGTGCCAGCAGTGAAGCGTTTAAGACAGGGGAGGGCTATGGCTACACCTTC.

The sample holds a few counts of this clone. V usage is TRBV19 and J usage is TRBJ2-1; TRBD2 agrees at 9 bases. This CDR3 region has 15 residues. V gave up 6 bases and J gave up 8 bases; unmatched junction bases: 11. The V gene's germline CDR1 is LNHDA and CDR2 SQIVND (reference sequence). CDR3 nucleotides: TGTGCCAGTAGACGCGGGAGGGCCTCGACTGATGAGCAGTTCTTC. This gives the protein CASRRGRASTDEQFF.

J is TRBJ2-2 and V is TRBV27, with 11 bases fitting TRBD1. CDR3 size: 17 residues. The ends lost 6 bases at V and 0 bases at J; junction bases unmatched: 6. Germline V gives CDR1 MNHEY, CDR2 SMNVEV (reference sequence). The CDR3 loop reads CASSPGQGGSNTGELFF. The CDR3 coding sequence is TGTGCCAGCAGCCCGGGACAGGGGGGCTCGAACACCGGGGAGCTGTTTTTT.

This rearrangement joins TRBV25-1 to TRBJ1-1; D possibly corresponds to TRBD1 (5 bases). CDR3 length equals 12 residues. Trimming took 8 bases from V and 1 from J, leaving 8 bases between them. The germline V gene encodes CDR1 MGHDK and CDR2 SYGVNS. The CDR3 coding sequence is TGTGCCAGCTTCAGGGCGAACACTGAAGCTTTCTTT. Amino acids: CASFRANTEAFF.

This sequence joins TRBV7-9 and TRBJ1-6; 7 bases map to TRBD1. CDR3 length equals 16 residues. The junction had 7 bases not matched to a gene; V was cut back by 5 bases and J by 3 bases. Germline values: CDR1 SEHNR, CDR2 FQNEAQ (reference sequence). CDR3 region: CASSPETGYYNSPLHF. The CDR3 DNA follows: TGTGCCAGCAGCCCAGAGACAGGGTACTATAATTCACCCCTCCACTTT.

The chain recombines TRBV7-8 with TRBJ1-1; 9 bases align to TRBD1. Germline V gene sequence: CDR1 SGHVS, CDR2 FQNEAQ. This CDR3 spans 16 amino acids. Trimming removed 1 base from V and 2 bases from J; junction bases left unmatched: 5. CDR3 sequence reads: CASSLDPTGGNTEAFF. Here the CDR3 DNA reads TGTGCCAGCAGCTTAGACCCGACAGGGGGAAACACTGAAGCTTTCTTT.

The chain couples TRBV3-1 (or the pseudogene TRBV3-2) to TRBJ1-1, with D tentatively TRBD1 (5 bases). The CDR3 contains 16 residues. Between the trimmed V and J ends, which lost 4 bases and 1 base, there was a span of 16 bases. The germline V gene encodes CDR1 LGHDT and CDR2 YNNKEL (reference sequence). As DNA, the CDR3 is TGTGCCAGCAGCCTCCGGCCAGGGCTGGAGAACACTGAAGCTTTCTTT. Translating it yields CASSLRPGLENTEAFF.

The chain uses TRBV6-5 and TRBJ1-1; D ambiguous. Per germline, CDR1 MNHEY and CDR2 SVGAGI. V was pared by 0 bases and J by 2 bases, with 4 bases between. This CDR3 is 13 amino acids long. CDR3: CASSYSTNTEAFF. In nucleotides, the CDR3 is TGTGCCAGCAGTTACTCGACTAACACTGAAGCTTTCTTT.

The chain carries TRBV6-5 and TRBJ1-3, with TRBD1 identical over 7 bases. V lost 6 bases, J lost 4 bases, and 6 bases stayed unmatched. The CDR3 spans 14 residues. CDR1 is MNHEY and CDR2 is SVGAGI in the germline V gene. In DNA, the CDR3 is TGTGCCAGCAGCTCCAACAGGGGAGGAAACACCATATATTTT. Residues: CASSSNRGGNTIYF.

V gene TRBV7-2 combines with J gene TRBJ1-1; D not resolved. Germline CDR1 and CDR2: SGHTA and FQGNSA. Trimming took 1 base from V and 1 from J, leaving 7 bases between them. The CDR3 has 14 amino acids. In DNA form, the CDR3 reads TGTGCCAGCAGCTTAGTACATAAGAACACTGAAGCTTTCTTT. This gives the protein CASSLVHKNTEAFF.

The genes are TRBV27 and TRBJ1-5, with 8 bases identical to TRBD1. The germline gives CDR1 MNHEY, CDR2 SMNVEV (reference sequence). The CDR3 totals 15 residues. After removal of 8 bases from V and 2 bases from J, the junction contained 8 bases not matched to a gene. CDR3 sequence reads: CASSTSDRGNQPQHF. As DNA, the CDR3 is TGTGCCAGCTCGACATCGGACAGGGGCAATCAGCCCCAGCATTTT.

This sequence joins TRBV18 and TRBJ2-1; D may be TRBD1 (6 bases). The CDR3 contains 14 residues. The V end lost 4 bases, the J end lost 3 bases, and 10 bases lay between the germline ends. Germline values: CDR1 KGHSH, CDR2 LQKENI. CDR3 loop: CASSQTDSYNEQFF. As DNA, the CDR3 is TGTGCCAGCTCACAGACGGACAGCTACAATGAGCAGTTCTTC.

The genes are TRBV19 and TRBJ1-5; 8 bases line up with TRBD1. CDR1 is LNHDA, CDR2 SQIVND, per germline (reference sequence). Trimming at V came to 3 bases and at J to 7 bases, leaving 8 bases not matched to a gene. This CDR3 spans 15 amino acids. The CDR3 spells CASSMVGTGKQPQHF. CDR3 nucleotides: TGTGCCAGTAGTATGGTGGGGACAGGTAAGCAGCCCCAGCATTTT.

The chain recombines TRBV5-1 with TRBJ1-2; D is possibly TRBD1 (6 bases). CDR1 and CDR2 (germline): SGHRS, YFSETQ. V was shortened by 0 bases and J by 2 bases, with 11 bases between the two germline ends. This CDR3 is built from 15 residues. The CDR3 loop is CASSLAGAENYGYTF. For the CDR3, the DNA is TGCGCCAGCAGCTTGGCAGGGGCCGAAAACTATGGCTACACCTTC. Complete variable domain (other parts from reference TRBV5-1 and TRBJ1-2): KAGVTQTPRYLIKTRGQQVTLSCSPISGHRSVSWYQQTPGQGLQFLFEYFSETQRNKGNFPGRFSGRQFSNSRSEMNVSTLELGDSALYLCASSLAGAENYGYTFGSGTRLTVV.

The V gene is TRBV6-6, the J gene TRBJ2-5, with D possibly TRBD2 on 6 matching bases. CDR3 length: 14 residues. CDR1 and CDR2 from the germline V gene are MNHNY and SVGAGI (reference sequence). V lost 5 bases to trimming and J lost 3 bases, with 13 bases between them. The CDR3 loop reads CASSPEGGEETQYF. The CDR3 nucleotides are TGTGCCAGCAGTCCAGAAGGCGGGGAAGAGACCCAGTACTTC.

The chain is built from TRBV4-1 and TRBJ1-6, with 7 bases that match TRBD1. J gave up 2 bases and V 1 base, and 5 bases lay outside the gene matches. Germline assignment: CDR1 MGHRA and CDR2 YSYEKL. The CDR3 totals 17 residues. CDR3 nucleotides: TGCGCCAGCAGCCAAGTCACAGGGGTAACCTATAATTCACCCCTCCACTTT. Its protein product is CASSQVTGVTYNSPLHF.

This chain uses TRBV4-1 with TRBJ2-5; no firm D call. The germline gives CDR1 MGHRA, CDR2 YSYEKL. Trimming took off 0 bases at V and 7 bases at J, with 3 bases between the two ends. The CDR3 covers 11 residues. CDR3 amino acids: CASSQDRTQYF. The CDR3 DNA sequence: TGCGCCAGCAGCCAAGACAGGACCCAGTACTTC.

The count of this clone is one. The chain links TRBV7-9 to TRBJ1-1; weak D call: TRBD1 (5 bases). Trimming took off 5 bases at V and 7 bases at J, with 8 bases between the two ends. This CDR3 spans 11 amino acids. Germline CDR1 SEHNR, CDR2 FQNEAQ (reference sequence). The DNA of the CDR3 is TGTGCCAGCAGCCAGGGCCATGAAGCTTTCTTT. Protein: CASSQGHEAFF.

The rearrangement joins TRBV29-1 to TRBJ2-3, with TRBD2 identical over 8 bases. The J segment lost 0 bases and the V segment lost 4 bases, leaving 9 bases of the junction unmatched. CDR1 is SQVTM, CDR2 ANQGSEA, per germline. The length of the CDR3 is 16 residues. The CDR3 here is CSVGQALAESTDTQYF. CDR3 sequence (DNA): TGCAGCGTTGGTCAGGCACTAGCGGAAAGCACAGATACGCAGTATTTT.

The chain recombines TRBV2 with TRBJ2-1; TRBD2 matches at 9 bases. Per germline, CDR1 SNHLY and CDR2 FYNNEI. CDR3 size: 15 residues. Germline trimming cut 7 bases from V and 4 bases from J; bases unmatched to any gene: 8. The CDR3 region is CASKQAGGVYNEQFF. CDR3 DNA sequence: TGTGCCAGCAAGCAGGCGGGAGGGGTTTACAATGAGCAGTTCTTC.

The V and J genes are TRBV12-5 and TRBJ1-2; D is unclear. Germline CDR1 LGHNT, CDR2 FRNRAP. Trimming cost V 9 bases and J 5 bases, with 7 bases left between them. The CDR3 totals 10 residues. The CDR3 loop is CASDIYGYTF. The CDR3 coding sequence is TGTGCTAGCGACATATATGGCTACACCTTC.

The count of this clone is one. The chain joins TRBV7-6 to TRBJ1-4; the match to TRBD1 covers 7 bases. This CDR3 is built from 18 residues. Losses at the gene ends were 2 bases for V and 3 bases for J; bases not matched to a gene: 12. CDR1 and CDR2 from the germline V gene are SGHVS and FNYEAQ. For the CDR3, the DNA is TGTGCCAGCAGCTTAAGACAGGGCGGTAGTCGGGCTAATGAAAAACTGTTTTTT. Amino acids: CASSLRQGGSRANEKLFF.

V is TRBV7-8 and J is TRBJ1-1; unclear D gene. This CDR3 is built from 16 residues. V was clipped by 1 base and J by 1 base, with 13 bases between them. Germline CDR1 is SGHVS and CDR2 is FQNEAQ. The CDR3 is CASSLGSLTTNTEAFF. CDR3 DNA sequence: TGTGCCAGCAGCTTAGGCTCCCTGACAACGAACACTGAAGCTTTCTTT.

J is TRBJ2-2 and V is TRBV7-6; 10 bases agree with TRBD2. The CDR3 has 17 residues. Germline loops: CDR1 SGHVS, CDR2 FNYEAQ. The V and J ends lost 6 bases and 7 bases, in that order; junction bases with no gene match: 14. In nucleotides, the CDR3 is TGTGCCAGCAGTCTCTCCCCTAGCGGGAGTCGGGGCGGGGAGCTGTTTTTT. Its translation: CASSLSPSGSRGGELFF.